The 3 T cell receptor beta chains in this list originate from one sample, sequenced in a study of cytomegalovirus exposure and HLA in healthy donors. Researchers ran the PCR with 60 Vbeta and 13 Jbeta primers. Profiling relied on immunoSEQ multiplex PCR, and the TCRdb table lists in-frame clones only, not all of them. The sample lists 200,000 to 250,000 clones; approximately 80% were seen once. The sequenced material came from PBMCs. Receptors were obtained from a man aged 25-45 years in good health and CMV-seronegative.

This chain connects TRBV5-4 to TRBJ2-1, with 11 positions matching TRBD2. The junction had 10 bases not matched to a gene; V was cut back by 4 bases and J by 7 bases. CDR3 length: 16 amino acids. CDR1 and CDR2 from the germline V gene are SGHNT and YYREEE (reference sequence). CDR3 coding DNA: TGTGCCAGCAGCCCCGTTAGCGGGGGGGCCGGAAATGAGCAGTTCTTC. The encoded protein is CASSPVSGGAGNEQFF.

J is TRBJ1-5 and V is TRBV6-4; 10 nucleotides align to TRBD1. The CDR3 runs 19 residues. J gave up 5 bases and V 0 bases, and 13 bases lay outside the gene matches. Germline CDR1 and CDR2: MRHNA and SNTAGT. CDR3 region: CASSDSRQGARPAYQPQHF. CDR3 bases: TGTGCCAGCAGTGACTCCCGACAGGGGGCCCGTCCAGCGTATCAGCCCCAGCATTTT.

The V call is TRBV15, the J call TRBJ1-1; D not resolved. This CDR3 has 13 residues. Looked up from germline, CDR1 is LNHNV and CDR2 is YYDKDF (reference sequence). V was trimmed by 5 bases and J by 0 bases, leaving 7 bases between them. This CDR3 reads CATSGLMNTEAFF. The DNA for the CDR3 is TGTGCCACCAGCGGCCTCATGAACACTGAAGCTTTCTTT.